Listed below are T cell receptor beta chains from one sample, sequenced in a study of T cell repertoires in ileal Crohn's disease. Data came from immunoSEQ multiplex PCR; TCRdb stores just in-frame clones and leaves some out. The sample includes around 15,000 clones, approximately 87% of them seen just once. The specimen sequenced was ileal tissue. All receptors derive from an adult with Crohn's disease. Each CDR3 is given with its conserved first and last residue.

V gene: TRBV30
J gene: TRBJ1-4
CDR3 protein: CAWTFQNEKLFF

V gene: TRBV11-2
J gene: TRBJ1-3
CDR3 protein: CASPRNRRDPISGNTIYF

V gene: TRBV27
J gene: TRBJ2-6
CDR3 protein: CASRVSGANVLTF

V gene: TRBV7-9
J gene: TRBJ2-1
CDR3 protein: CASSRDSYNEQFF

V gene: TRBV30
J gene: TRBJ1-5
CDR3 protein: CAWSRGQGWGNQPQHF

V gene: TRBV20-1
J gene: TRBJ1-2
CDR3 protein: CTPDRAYGYTF

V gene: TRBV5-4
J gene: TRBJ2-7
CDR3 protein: CASSPSPSGAPYEQYF

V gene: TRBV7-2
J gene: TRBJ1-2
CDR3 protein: CASSLSRGGGYTF

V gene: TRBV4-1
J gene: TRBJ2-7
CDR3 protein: CASSQEERREQYF

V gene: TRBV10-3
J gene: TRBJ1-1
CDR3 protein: CATGYGGTEAFF

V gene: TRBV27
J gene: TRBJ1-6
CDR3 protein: CASSFSTGGGSPLHF

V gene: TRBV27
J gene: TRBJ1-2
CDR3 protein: CASSFAGNYGYTF

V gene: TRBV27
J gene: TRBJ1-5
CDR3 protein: CASSFPTGQGEQPQHF

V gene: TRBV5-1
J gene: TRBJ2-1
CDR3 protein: CASSLPSGGLDEQFF

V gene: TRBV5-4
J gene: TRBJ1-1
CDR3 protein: CASSLSQGFFLNTEAFF

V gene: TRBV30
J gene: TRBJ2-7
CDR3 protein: CAGTGNPWEQYF

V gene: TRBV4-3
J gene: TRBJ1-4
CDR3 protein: CASSPSGTGNEKLFF

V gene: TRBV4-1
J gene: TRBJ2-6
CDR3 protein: CASSQGQVSGANVLTF

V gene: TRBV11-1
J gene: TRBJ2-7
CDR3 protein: CASTPGAGYEQYF

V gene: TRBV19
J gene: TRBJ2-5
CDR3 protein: CASSIGGQGGETQYF

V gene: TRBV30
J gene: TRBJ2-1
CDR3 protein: CACTPPEQYNEQFF

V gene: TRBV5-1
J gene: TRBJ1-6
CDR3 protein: CASLGQGGSPLHF

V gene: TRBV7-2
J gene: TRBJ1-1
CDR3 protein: CASSPPTGWTEAFF

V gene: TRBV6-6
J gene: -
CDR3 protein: CASVDRGSNTGELFF

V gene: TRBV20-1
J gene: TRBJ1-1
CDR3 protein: CSAAGTEAFF

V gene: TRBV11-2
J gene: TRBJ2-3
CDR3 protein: CASSPGGTRTDTQYF

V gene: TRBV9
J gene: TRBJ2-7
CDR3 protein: CASSVGDRFYEQYF

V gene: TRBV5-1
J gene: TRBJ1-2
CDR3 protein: CASSSDRGVGGYTF

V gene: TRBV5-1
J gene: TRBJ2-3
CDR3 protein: CASSAPGELTDTQYF

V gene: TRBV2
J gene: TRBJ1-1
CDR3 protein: CASSPDRVYSTEAFF

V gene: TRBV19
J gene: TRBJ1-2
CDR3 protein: CASTPTGGAYGYTF

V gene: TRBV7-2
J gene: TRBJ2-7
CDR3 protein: CASSLGRGTYEQYF

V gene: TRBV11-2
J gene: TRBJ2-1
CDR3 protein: CASSAKGQGASNEQFF

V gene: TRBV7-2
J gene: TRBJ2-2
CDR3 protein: CASSLEGGVTGELFF

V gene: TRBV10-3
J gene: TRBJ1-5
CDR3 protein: CAISKAGDSNQPQHF

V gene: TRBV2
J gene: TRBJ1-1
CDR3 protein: CASRRETGTGVLNTEAFF

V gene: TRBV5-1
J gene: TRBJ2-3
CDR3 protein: CASSLLTGGPSDTQYF

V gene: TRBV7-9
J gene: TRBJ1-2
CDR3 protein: CASSSQNRGMGYTF

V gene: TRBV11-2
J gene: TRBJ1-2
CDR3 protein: CASSLDTVGVSLNYGYTF

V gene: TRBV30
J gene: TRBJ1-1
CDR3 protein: CAWSRPPGQGAEAFF

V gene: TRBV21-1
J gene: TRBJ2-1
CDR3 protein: CASSTGLAGGHDNEQFF

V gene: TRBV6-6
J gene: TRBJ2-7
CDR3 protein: CASSYFGGWAYEQYF

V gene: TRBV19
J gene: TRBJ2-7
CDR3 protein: CASSIGTGQWEQYF

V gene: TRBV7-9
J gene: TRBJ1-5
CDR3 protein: CASSLEGGNQPQHF

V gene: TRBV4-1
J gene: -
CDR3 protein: CASSQDVIHYEQYF

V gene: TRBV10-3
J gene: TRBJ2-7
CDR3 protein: CAISWTGAYGQYF

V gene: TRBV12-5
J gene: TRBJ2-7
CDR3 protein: CASGPGQVEGYEQYF

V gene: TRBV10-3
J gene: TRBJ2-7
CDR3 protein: CATIRSGQGIGEQYF

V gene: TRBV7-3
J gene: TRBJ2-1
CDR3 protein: CASSLTGGANGEQFF

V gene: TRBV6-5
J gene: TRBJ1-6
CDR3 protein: CASSYSRGGHSPLHF

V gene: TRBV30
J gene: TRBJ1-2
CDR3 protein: CAWSPRGGYTF

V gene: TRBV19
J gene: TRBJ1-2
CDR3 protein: CASSITGQGTYGYTF

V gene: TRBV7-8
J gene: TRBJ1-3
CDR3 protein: CASSSVSGTFSSGNTIYF

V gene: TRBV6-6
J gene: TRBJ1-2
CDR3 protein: CASSDRGGSSYGYTF

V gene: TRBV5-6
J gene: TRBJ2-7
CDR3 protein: CASSRGLDYEQYF

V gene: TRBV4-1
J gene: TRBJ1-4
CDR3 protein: CASSQRQSPNEKLFF

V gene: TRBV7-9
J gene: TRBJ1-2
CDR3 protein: CASSSWRSNYGYTF

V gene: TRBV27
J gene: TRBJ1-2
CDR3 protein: CASSSGANYGYTF